This T cell receptor beta chain was recorded in a study of cytomegalovirus exposure and HLA in healthy donors. Study findings and constraints: Later analysis identified a missense DCLRE1C variant that was linked to TCR beta V- and J-gene trimming. The productive fraction for most TCR beta V segments was about 90% or about 30% in an earlier analysis.

This CDR3 contains 15 residues. Between the trimmed V and J ends, which lost 0 bases and 2 bases, there was a span of 10 bases. Germline CDR1 reads SGHAT; CDR2 reads FQNNGV. With respect to this clone: Antigen specificity is unknown.

Use of 60 Vbeta and 13 Jbeta primers characterized the PCR. Authors' methods: Per a later analysis, the number of unique TCR beta chains was around 79 million, of which around 9.9 million were shared. Method: immunoSEQ multiplex PCR; TCRdb's copy keeps in-frame clones and lacks some. That table is the source of V, J and clone size, and D and trimming were worked out from the DNA. In the table there are 110,000 or so clones, about 81% of which are singletons. The clonotype was recovered from a man between 40 and 49 years old in good health and CMV-seronegative. Sequencing input: PBMCs. The gene calls are TRBV11-2 and TRBJ1-2, with D perhaps matching TRBD1 (5 bases). CDR3 in amino acids: CASSLESRGNYGYTF. DNA of the CDR3: TGTGCCAGCAGCTTAGAATCCCGGGGGAACTATGGCTACACCTTC.